Each of the 25 T cell receptor beta chains below was sequenced from the same sample in a study of T-cell memory formation after mild COVID-19. Via MiXCR, TCRdb re-called the 5' RACE reads, giving one row per CDR3 protein. This table holds approximately 260,000 distinct CDR3 sequences, 16% found once. Sequenced material: PBMCs or a T cell subset sorted from them (not recorded which). These receptors came from a man aged 18 to 35 who had mild COVID-19 (a few samples of this study predate the infection). Cell type and time point are not known.

The chain links TRBV2 to TRBJ1-4; the D is unclear. The germline V gene has CDR1 SNHLY and CDR2 FYNNEI. The V end was cut by 6 bases, the J end by 5 bases, with 10 bases between. The CDR3 contains 13 residues. The CDR3 loop reads CASRRGSNEKLFF. CDR3 coding DNA: TGTGCCAGCAGACGAGGCTCAAATGAAAAACTGTTTTTT.

This rearrangement joins TRBV5-6 to TRBJ2-7; perhaps TRBD2 as D (5 bases). CDR1 SGHDT and CDR2 YYEEEE come from the germline V gene. CDR3 size: 14 residues. Deletions cut 5 bases from V and 3 bases from J, with 15 bases between. The CDR3 nucleotides are TGTGCCAGCAGAATCGGAGGTTCGTACTACGAGCAGTACGTC. Protein: CASRIGGSYYEQYV.

The rearrangement joins TRBV28 to TRBJ2-7; 8 bases match TRBD1. V lost 6 bases, J lost 3 bases, and 10 bases stayed unmatched. Germline assignment: CDR1 MDHEN and CDR2 SYDVKM. The CDR3 length is 15 residues. The CDR3 region has the DNA TGTGCCAGCAGCTGGGGCCGGGACAGGTTCTACGAGCAGTACGTC. Translated: CASSWGRDRFYEQYV.

V is TRBV20-1 and J is TRBJ1-2; 7 nucleotides match TRBD1. Trimming cost V 2 bases and J 1 base; bases outside gene matches: 4. The germline CDR1 and CDR2 sequences are DFQATT and SNEGSKA (reference sequence). The CDR3 contains 14 residues. The DNA of the CDR3 is TGCAGTGCTAGAAGGTACAGGGGTAACTATGGCTACACCTTC. Its protein product is CSARRYRGNYGYTF.

This clonotype was counted only a few times. This sequence joins TRBV13 and TRBJ1-5, with D tentatively TRBD1 (5 bases). The V gene's germline CDR1 is PRHDT and CDR2 FYEKMQ (reference sequence). This CDR3 is 14 amino acids long. Trimming took off 6 bases at V and 2 bases at J, with 11 bases between the two ends. CDR3 DNA: TGTGCCAGCAGTCCGGGGCTCCGCAATCAGCCCCAGCATTTT. Amino acid sequence: CASSPGLRNQPQHF.

The table lists this clonotype with a few counts. This chain joins TRBV4-3 and TRBJ2-7; D remains unclear. The CDR3 has 15 residues. V lost 0 bases and J 3 bases, leaving 12 bases between the germline ends. Germline V gene sequence: CDR1 LGHNA, CDR2 YSLEER. CDR3 nucleotide sequence: TGCGCCAGCAGCCAAGATTTGGGATCCCTCTACGAGCAGTACTTC. It is translated as CASSQDLGSLYEQYF.

This clonotype has just a few counts. This chain uses TRBV27 with TRBJ2-3, with D perhaps TRBD1 (6 bases). CDR1 and CDR2 (germline): MNHEY, SMNVEV (reference sequence). This CDR3 contains 14 residues. The V end was cut by 4 bases, the J end by 2 bases, with 10 bases between. DNA for the CDR3: TGTGCCAGCAGTTACCCAGGGGACACAGATACGCAGTATTTT. Translated: CASSYPGDTDTQYF.

This clonotype was counted only a few times. V and J are TRBV5-4 and TRBJ2-7, with D perhaps being TRBD1 or TRBD2 (5 bases each). V was shortened by 4 bases and J by 1 base, with 12 bases between the two germline ends. Per the germline V gene, CDR1 is SGHNT and CDR2 is YYREEE (reference sequence). This CDR3 spans 14 amino acids. The CDR3 protein is CASSPSWGSYEQYF. The CDR3 bases are TGTGCCAGCAGCCCCAGTTGGGGGTCCTACGAGCAGTACTTC.

The V gene is TRBV2, the J gene TRBJ2-7; 12 bases fit TRBD2. Losses at the gene ends were 1 base for V and 3 bases for J; bases not matched to a gene: 1. Germline V CDR1 and CDR2: SNHLY, FYNNEI. The CDR3 runs to 15 residues. The CDR3 protein is CASSEGLAGVYEQYV. CDR3 sequence (DNA): TGTGCCAGCAGTGAAGGACTAGCGGGGGTCTACGAGCAGTACGTC.

This clonotype was picked up a small number of times. The V call is TRBV2, the J call TRBJ1-1, with D hard to call. Germline V gives CDR1 SNHLY, CDR2 FYNNEI. V was cut by 4 bases and J by 4 bases, with 7 bases left in between. This CDR3 comprises 12 residues. The CDR3 here is CASSVLGTEAFF. As DNA, the CDR3 is TGTGCCAGCAGTGTCCTAGGCACTGAAGCTTTCTTT.

This clonotype was counted a few times. The chain has TRBV7-9 and TRBJ1-4; D remains ambiguous. Germline CDR1 is SEHNR and CDR2 is FQNEAQ (reference sequence). This CDR3 contains 14 residues. V lost 1 base and J 0 bases, leaving 3 bases between the germline ends. DNA for the CDR3: TGTGCCAGCAGCTTAGAACCAACTAATGAAAAACTGTTTTTT. Protein product: CASSLEPTNEKLFF.

This clonotype was seen only a few times. Given the absence of the conserved phenylalanine or tryptophan at the CDR3 end, a read error is likely. The DNA is left out, because the CDR3 cannot be placed on it with certainty; the CDR3 is given as TCRdb lists it. The chain links TRBV12-3 or TRBV12-4 to TRBJ2-5; TRBD2, the table's D call, lacks a check against the DNA. The CDR3 spans 13 amino acids, including both terminal residues. CDR3 sequence: CASRRTQGLAVNY.

The chain joins TRBV27 to TRBJ2-1, with 7 bases fitting TRBD2. This CDR3 is 14 amino acids long. Germline values: CDR1 MNHEY, CDR2 SMNVEV (reference sequence). After removal of 7 bases from V and 0 bases from J, the junction contained 3 bases not matched to a gene. The CDR3 DNA is TGTGCCAGCACTAGCGGAAGCTCCTACAATGAGCAGTTCTTC. Translated, it gives CASTSGSSYNEQFF.

There are a few counts of this clonotype. This rearrangement joins TRBV3-1 to TRBJ2-5; 9 bases map to TRBD2. The CDR3 covers 15 residues. Trimming took 0 bases from V and 5 from J; bases not matched to a gene: 4. CDR1 is LGHDT, CDR2 YNNKEL, per germline (reference sequence). This CDR3 reads CASSQDSSGRETQYF. CDR3 DNA sequence: TGTGCCAGCAGCCAAGATTCGAGCGGGAGGGAGACCCAGTACTTC.

The chain links TRBV5-6 to TRBJ2-3; D is unresolved. The CDR3 has 17 residues. CDR1 and CDR2 from the germline V gene are SGHDT and YYEEEE. V lost 0 bases and J lost 2, with 16 bases in between. CDR3 loop: CASSLGMSTVFTDTQYF. The DNA of the CDR3 is TGTGCCAGCAGCTTGGGGATGAGTACCGTTTTCACAGATACGCAGTATTTT.

This chain links TRBV7-9 with TRBJ1-2; the D gene is possibly TRBD1 (5 bases). Deletions cut 5 bases from V and 8 bases from J, with 15 bases between. Germline V CDR1 and CDR2: SEHNR, FQNEAQ (reference sequence). The length of the CDR3 is 13 residues. The CDR3 nucleotides are TGTGCCAGCAGCGCGACCATGGGGCGGGGCTACACCTTC. Residues: CASSATMGRGYTF.

In this sample, this clonotype turned up a few times. CDR3 region: CASSLFGAVANTGELFF. CDR3 sequence (DNA): TGTGCCAGCAGTCTCTTTGGAGCAGTCGCGAACACCGGGGAGCTGTTTTTT. The V gene is TRBV6-5, the J gene TRBJ2-2; D gene unclear. The CDR3 sequence is 17 residues long. Germline V CDR1 and CDR2: MNHEY, SVGAGI. Between the trimmed V and J ends, which lost 5 bases and 0 bases, there was a span of 16 bases.

The sample holds a few counts of this clonotype. The chain uses TRBV20-1 and TRBJ1-5; D gene uncertain. Germline CDR1 DFQATT, CDR2 SNEGSKA (reference sequence). The CDR3 is 14 amino acids. V lost 6 bases to trimming and J lost 2 bases, with 14 bases between them. As DNA, the CDR3 is TGCAGTGCCTTCTCGGGGTATGGCAATCAGCCCCAGCATTTT. Translating gives CSAFSGYGNQPQHF.

V usage is TRBV19 and J usage is TRBJ1-2; 8 bases align to TRBD1. The CDR3 has 17 residues. CDR1 LNHDA and CDR2 SQIVND come from the germline V gene (reference sequence). V trimming: 4 bases; J trimming: 6 bases; junction bases outside the gene matches: 16. CDR3 region: CASSSRQGRWKGDGYTF. The CDR3 DNA sequence: TGTGCCAGTAGTAGTAGACAGGGGCGATGGAAGGGAGATGGCTACACCTTC.

J is TRBJ1-5 and V is TRBV7-6, with a tentative D call TRBD1 (5 bases). CDR3 size: 15 residues. With 2 bases removed from V and 4 bases from J, the gap between germline ends came to 12 bases. Germline V gives CDR1 SGHVS, CDR2 FNYEAQ. The CDR3 region has the DNA TGTGCCAGCAGCTTACAGTCGGGGCTGAATCAGCCCCAGCATTTT. This encodes CASSLQSGLNQPQHF. The full variable domain, rest sourced from reference TRBV7-6 and TRBJ1-5, is GAGVSQSPRYKVTKRGQDVALRCDPISGHVSLYWYRQALGQGPEFLTYFNYEAQQDKSGLPNDRFSAERPEGSISTLTIQRTEQRDSAMYRCASSLQSGLNQPQHFGDGTRLSIL.

This clonotype was seen a few times. V and J are TRBV5-1 and TRBJ1-1; TRBD1 agrees at 8 bases. CDR1 is SGHRS and CDR2 is YFSETQ in the germline V gene. V trimming: 4 bases; J trimming: 4 bases; junction bases outside the gene matches: 9. CDR3 size: 15 residues. The CDR3 reads CASSSSATGVTEAFF. The CDR3 DNA is TGCGCCAGCAGCAGCTCCGCGACAGGGGTCACTGAAGCTTTCTTT.

The rearrangement joins TRBV29-1 to TRBJ1-1; D gene unclear. Trimming took off 7 bases at V and 0 bases at J, with 6 bases between the two ends. CDR1 and CDR2 (germline): SQVTM, ANQGSEA. CDR3 length: 11 amino acids. CDR3 in amino acids: CSAKMNTEAFF. The CDR3, as DNA: TGCAGCGCCAAGATGAACACTGAAGCTTTCTTT.

The chain has TRBV12-3 or TRBV12-4 and TRBJ1-3; D might be TRBD1 (6 bases). The CDR3 has 15 amino acids. Deletions cut 7 bases from V and 0 bases from J, with 13 bases between. CDR3 bases: TGTGCCAGCACCACAAGCAGGGGCTCTGGAAACACCATATATTTT. This gives the protein CASTTSRGSGNTIYF.

The chain employs TRBV6-1 and TRBJ2-7, with a weak D call TRBD2 (6 bases). Germline V gene sequence: CDR1 MNHNS, CDR2 SASEGT. V gave up 2 bases and J gave up 6 bases, with 17 bases separating them. This CDR3 region has 15 residues. The DNA of the CDR3 is TGTGCCAGCAGTGAATGGGCGGGGAGGACGAGCGAGCAGTACTTC. Protein: CASSEWAGRTSEQYF.

This clonotype showed up just a few times. This chain joins TRBV4-3 and TRBJ1-1, with 11 positions matching TRBD1. CDR1 is LGHNA, CDR2 YSLEER, per germline. V lost 2 bases and J lost 5; bases outside the gene matches: 7. This CDR3 has 16 amino acids. CDR3 bases: TGCGCCAGCAGCCAAAGGCGGACAGGGGGCCGTACTGAAGCTTTCTTT. It codes for CASSQRRTGGRTEAFF.